What follows is one T cell receptor beta chain and its context. The record originates from a study of T cell clones after liver transplantation. Germline-derived CDR1 and CDR2 are SEHNR and FQNEAQ (reference sequence). The CDR3 has 14 amino acids. V was pared by 3 bases and J by 2 bases, with 7 bases between. Clones were sequenced by immunoSEQ multiplex PCR, and TCRdb holds only the in-frame ones, with some missing. There are 70,000 to 85,000 clones in the sample; 75% to 85% occur only once, and approximately 0.6% lies in the top ten. J is TRBJ2-2 and V is TRBV7-9; D is unclear. The receptor comes from a human donor who received a liver transplant. The sample in question was CD4+ T cells from blood, obtained before liver transplant. DNA of the CDR3: TGTGCCAGCAGCTTTACAGCTAACACCGGGGAGCTGTTTTTT. Its translation: CASSFTANTGELFF.